The 19 T cell receptor beta chains listed next were all sequenced from one sample in a study of CD8 T cells in Susac syndrome. With random hexamers, reverse transcription was performed on about 0.45 to 1 ug of RNA. One entry per CDR3 protein results from TCRdb running MiXCR on the immunoSEQ multiplex PCR reads. The sample lists about 200,000 distinct CDR3 sequences, around 95% seen once, with approximately 0.094% in the top ten. Input material: CD4+ T cells from PBMCs. These receptors were collected from a human donor in good health.

This rearrangement joins TRBV7-8 to TRBJ1-2, with D unclear. Deletions cut 1 base from V and 7 bases from J, with 16 bases between. Germline V gene data show CDR1 as SGHVS and CDR2 as FQNEAQ. The CDR3 is 15 residues long. The CDR3 spells CASSLGVMLGSGYTF. The CDR3 DNA follows: TGTGCCAGCAGCTTAGGAGTTATGCTAGGGTCTGGCTACACCTTC.

J is TRBJ1-4 and V is TRBV12-3 or TRBV12-4; the D is unclear. The V end was cut by 3 bases, the J end by 7 bases, with 3 bases between. The length of the CDR3 is 11 residues. The chain's CDR3 is CASSFTEKLFF. CDR3 coding DNA: TGTGCCAGCAGTTTTACTGAAAAACTGTTTTTT.

This rearrangement joins TRBV7-2 to TRBJ1-5; D remains unclear. V was shortened by 5 bases and J by 5 bases, with 10 bases between the two germline ends. This CDR3 region has 13 residues. Looked up from germline, CDR1 is SGHTA and CDR2 is FQGNSA. The CDR3 here is CASSQKRDQPQHF. The CDR3, as DNA: TGTGCCAGCAGCCAAAAACGGGATCAGCCCCAGCATTTT.

The chain combines TRBV24-1 with TRBJ2-1; D ambiguous. Germline V gene data show CDR1 as KGHDR and CDR2 as SFDVKD. This CDR3 contains 17 residues. V was pared by 3 bases and J by 0 bases, with 14 bases between. The CDR3 DNA follows: TGTGCCACCAGTGATCCCCGCTTTAGGAGCTCCTACAATGAGCAGTTCTTC. Protein product: CATSDPRFRSSYNEQFF.

J is TRBJ1-3 and V is TRBV2, with D possibly being TRBD1 (5 bases). This CDR3 spans 13 amino acids. V shed 8 bases and J shed 3 bases, with 11 bases lying between them. The germline V gene encodes CDR1 SNHLY and CDR2 FYNNEI. CDR3 sequence: CASLGVGGNTIYF. The CDR3 bases are TGTGCCAGCTTGGGGGTTGGTGGAAACACCATATATTTT.

This sequence joins TRBV6-5 and TRBJ2-5; the D gene is possibly TRBD1 (6 bases). The germline V and J ends were trimmed by 4 bases and 6 bases, with 9 bases remaining between them. Germline V CDR1 and CDR2: MNHEY, SVGAGI. The CDR3 is 12 residues long. CDR3 DNA sequence: TGTGCCAGCAGTTCGGACAGCCAGACCCAGTACTTC. As protein: CASSSDSQTQYF.

The chain has TRBV29-1 and TRBJ2-7; 7 positions match TRBD1. After removal of 4 bases from V and 6 bases from J, the junction contained 6 bases not matched to a gene. The V gene's germline CDR1 is SQVTM and CDR2 ANQGSEA. This CDR3 region has 12 residues. The CDR3: CSVGDRVAEQYF. For the CDR3, the DNA is TGCAGCGTTGGCGACAGGGTTGCCGAGCAGTACTTC.

The genes are TRBV6-6 and TRBJ2-7; D is possibly TRBD2 (7 bases). V lost 0 bases to trimming and J lost 3 bases, with 12 bases between them. This CDR3 region has 15 residues. The germline V gene has CDR1 MNHNY and CDR2 SVGAGI (reference sequence). The CDR3: CASSYSGEGVYEQYV. The CDR3 bases are TGTGCCAGCAGTTACTCGGGGGAGGGGGTCTACGAGCAGTACGTC.

The chain uses TRBV5-1 and TRBJ2-6; D might be TRBD1 (5 bases). Germline lookup yields CDR1 SGHRS and CDR2 YFSETQ. Trimming cost V 3 bases and J 4 bases, with 5 bases left between them. The CDR3 covers 13 residues. CDR3 amino acids: CASSWTGANVLTF. The CDR3 DNA reads TGCGCCAGCAGCTGGACAGGGGCCAACGTCCTGACTTTC. The full variable domain, in which reference TRBV5-1 and TRBJ2-6 provide the parts outside the CDR3, is KAGVTQTPRYLIKTRGQQVTLSCSPISGHRSVSWYQQTPGQGLQFLFEYFSETQRNKGNFPGRFSGRQFSNSRSEMNVSTLELGDSALYLCASSWTGANVLTFGAGSRLTVL.

The chain joins TRBV11-2 to TRBJ1-6; 10 bases agree with TRBD1. From germline, CDR1 is SGHAT and CDR2 FQNNGV. With 5 bases clipped from V and 9 bases from J, the junction kept 1 base outside the gene matches. This CDR3 is built from 13 residues. In DNA, the CDR3 is TGTGCCAGCAGCGGGGACAGGGGTTCACCCCTCCACTTT. Protein: CASSGDRGSPLHF.

J is TRBJ2-2 and V is TRBV6-5, with D perhaps matching TRBD1 (8 bases). This CDR3 comprises 17 residues. In germline, CDR1 is MNHEY, CDR2 SVGAGI. V was cut by 5 bases and J by 6 bases, with 22 bases left in between. The CDR3 loop reads CASSNTERTGRAGELFF. In DNA form, the CDR3 reads TGTGCCAGCAGTAACACGGAGAGGACAGGGAGGGCCGGGGAGCTGTTTTTT.

The CDR3 DNA sequence: TGTGCCAGCAGCCTGGAGGGTGTTTCGAGGGTTGAGACCCAGTACTTC. Translated, it gives CASSLEGVSRVETQYF. The rearrangement uses TRBV5-4 and TRBJ2-5, with a weak D call TRBD2 (6 bases). Trimming took 4 bases from V and 5 from J, leaving 21 bases between them. Germline V CDR1 and CDR2: SGHNT, YYREEE (reference sequence). This CDR3 contains 16 residues.

The rearrangement joins TRBV9 to TRBJ1-1; the D is unclear. Germline assignment: CDR1 SGDLS and CDR2 YYNGEE. Trimming pared 7 bases from V and 0 bases from J, leaving 7 bases between. The CDR3 is made up of 12 amino acids. The CDR3 is CASSLMNTEAFF. CDR3 DNA sequence: TGTGCCAGCTCACTCATGAACACTGAAGCTTTCTTT.

This clonotype has only one observation. The chain recombines TRBV19 with TRBJ1-2, with TRBD1 matching 7 bases. The V and J ends lost 6 bases and 4 bases, in that order; junction bases with no gene match: 5. Per germline, CDR1 LNHDA and CDR2 SQIVND (reference sequence). This CDR3 is 13 amino acids long. The CDR3 nucleotides are TGTGCCAGTAGCGGGGACAGCTTCTATGGCTACACCTTC. It codes for CASSGDSFYGYTF.

V is TRBV29-1 and J is TRBJ1-1; the match to TRBD1 covers 7 bases. This CDR3 spans 12 amino acids. CDR1 and CDR2 (germline): SQVTM, ANQGSEA. Trimming took 6 bases from V and 7 from J; bases not matched to a gene: 8. The CDR3: CSVSHGTDEAFF. In DNA, the CDR3 is TGCAGCGTCTCCCACGGGACAGATGAAGCTTTCTTT.

The chain joins TRBV20-1 to TRBJ2-1; tentative D call: TRBD2 (6 bases). The V gene's germline CDR1 is DFQATT and CDR2 SNEGSKA (reference sequence). V gave up 3 bases and J gave up 5 bases, with 14 bases separating them. The CDR3 runs 14 residues. The CDR3 region has the DNA TGCAGTGCTAGTAGGAGGGGCGTCAACAATGAGCAGTTCTTC. Translation: CSASRRGVNNEQFF.

The chain carries TRBV5-4 and TRBJ2-7, with D perhaps matching TRBD2 (5 bases). Between the trimmed V and J ends, which lost 4 bases and 4 bases, there was a span of 12 bases. Per the germline V gene, CDR1 is SGHNT and CDR2 is YYREEE (reference sequence). CDR3 length: 13 residues. CDR3 amino acids: CASSGRSGYEQYV. CDR3 bases: TGTGCCAGCAGCGGAAGGAGCGGTTACGAGCAGTACGTC.

The rearrangement links TRBV6-1 to TRBJ2-6, with TRBD1 identical over 7 bases. The CDR3 has 18 amino acids. Germline V lookup: CDR1 MNHNS, CDR2 SASEGT. Trimming cost V 6 bases and J 2 bases; bases outside gene matches: 13. CDR3 residues: CASRSARTGVPGANVLTF. For the CDR3, the DNA is TGTGCCAGCAGATCCGCCAGGACAGGAGTACCTGGGGCCAACGTCCTGACTTTC.

CDR3: CASNERGGETQYF. CDR3 in DNA: TGTGCCAGCAACGAAAGGGGCGGGGAGACCCAGTACTTC. V is TRBV25-1 and J is TRBJ2-5; D might be TRBD1 or TRBD2, each matching 5 bases. This CDR3 spans 13 amino acids. V lost 7 bases to trimming and J lost 5 bases, with 14 bases between them. CDR1 is MGHDK and CDR2 is SYGVNS in the germline V gene.